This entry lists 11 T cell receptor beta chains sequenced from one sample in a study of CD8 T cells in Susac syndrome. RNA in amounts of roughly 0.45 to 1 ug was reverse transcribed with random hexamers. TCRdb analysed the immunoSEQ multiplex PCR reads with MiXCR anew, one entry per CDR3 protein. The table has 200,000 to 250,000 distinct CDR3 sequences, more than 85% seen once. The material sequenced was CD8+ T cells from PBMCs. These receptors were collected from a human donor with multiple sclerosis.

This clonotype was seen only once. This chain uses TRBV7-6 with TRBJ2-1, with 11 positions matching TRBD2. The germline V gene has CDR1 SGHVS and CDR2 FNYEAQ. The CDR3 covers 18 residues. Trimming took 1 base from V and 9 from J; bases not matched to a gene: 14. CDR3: CASSLDGFSSGRRGEQFF. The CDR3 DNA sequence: TGTGCCAGCAGCTTAGATGGGTTTTCTAGCGGGAGGAGGGGTGAGCAGTTCTTC. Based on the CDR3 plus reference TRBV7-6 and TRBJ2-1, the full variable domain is GAGVSQSPRYKVTKRGQDVALRCDPISGHVSLYWYRQALGQGPEFLTYFNYEAQQDKSGLPNDRFSAERPEGSISTLTIQRTEQRDSAMYRCASSLDGFSSGRRGEQFFGPGTRLTVL.

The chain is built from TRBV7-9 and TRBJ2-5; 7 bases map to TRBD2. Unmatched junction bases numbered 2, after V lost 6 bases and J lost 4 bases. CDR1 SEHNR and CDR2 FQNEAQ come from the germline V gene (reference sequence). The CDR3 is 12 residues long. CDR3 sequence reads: CASRGGRETQYF. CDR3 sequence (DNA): TGTGCCAGCAGGGGGGGGAGAGAGACCCAGTACTTC. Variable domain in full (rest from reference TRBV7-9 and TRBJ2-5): DTGVSQNPRHKITKRGQNVTFRCDPISEHNRLYWYRQTLGQGPEFLTYFQNEAQLEKSRLLSDRFSAERPKGSFSTLEIQRTEQGDSAMYLCASRGGRETQYFGPGTRLLVL.

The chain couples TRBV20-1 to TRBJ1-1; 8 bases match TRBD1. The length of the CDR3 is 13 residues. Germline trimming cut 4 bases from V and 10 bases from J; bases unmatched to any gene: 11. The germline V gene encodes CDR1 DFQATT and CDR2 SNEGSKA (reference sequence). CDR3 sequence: CSAIQDREQTAFF. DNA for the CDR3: TGCAGTGCTATCCAGGACAGGGAACAAACAGCTTTCTTT.

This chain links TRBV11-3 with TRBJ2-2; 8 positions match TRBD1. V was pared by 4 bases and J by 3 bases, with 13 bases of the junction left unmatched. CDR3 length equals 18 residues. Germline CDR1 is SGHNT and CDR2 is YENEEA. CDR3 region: CASSSPSGSGGHTGELFF. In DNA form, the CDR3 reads TGTGCCAGCAGCTCACCCAGTGGGTCAGGGGGCCACACCGGGGAGCTGTTTTTT.

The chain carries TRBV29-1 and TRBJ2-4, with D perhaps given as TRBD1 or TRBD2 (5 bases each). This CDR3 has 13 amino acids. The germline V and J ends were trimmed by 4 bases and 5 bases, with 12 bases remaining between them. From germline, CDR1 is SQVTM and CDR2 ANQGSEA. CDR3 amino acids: CSVAGGDENIQYF. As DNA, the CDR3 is TGCAGCGTTGCGGGTGGGGACGAAAACATTCAGTACTTC. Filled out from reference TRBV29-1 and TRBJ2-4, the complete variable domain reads SAVISQKPSRDICQRGTSLTIQCQVDSQVTMMFWYRQQPGQSLTLIATANQGSEATYESGFVIDKFPISRPNLTFSTLTVSNMSPEDSSIYLCSVAGGDENIQYFGAGTRLSVL.

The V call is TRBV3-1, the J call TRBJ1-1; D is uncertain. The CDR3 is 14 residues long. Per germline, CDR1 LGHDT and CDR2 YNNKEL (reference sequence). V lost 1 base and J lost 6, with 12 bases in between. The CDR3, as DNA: TGTGCCAGCAGCCAAGTCGATCTAGCGGCTGAAGCTTTCTTT. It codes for CASSQVDLAAEAFF.

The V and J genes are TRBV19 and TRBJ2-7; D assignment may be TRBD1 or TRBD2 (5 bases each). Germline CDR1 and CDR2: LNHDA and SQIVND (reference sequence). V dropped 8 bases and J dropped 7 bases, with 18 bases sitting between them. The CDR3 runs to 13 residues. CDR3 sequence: CASGWGSVGEQYF. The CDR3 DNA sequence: TGTGCCAGTGGGTGGGGGTCAGTTGGGGAGCAGTACTTC.

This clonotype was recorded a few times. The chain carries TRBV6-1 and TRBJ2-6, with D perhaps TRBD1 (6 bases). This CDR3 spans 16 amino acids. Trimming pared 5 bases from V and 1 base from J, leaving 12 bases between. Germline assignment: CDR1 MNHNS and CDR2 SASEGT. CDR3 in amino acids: CASSLSGVSGANVLTF. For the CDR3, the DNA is TGTGCCAGCAGTCTATCAGGGGTATCTGGGGCCAACGTCCTGACTTTC.

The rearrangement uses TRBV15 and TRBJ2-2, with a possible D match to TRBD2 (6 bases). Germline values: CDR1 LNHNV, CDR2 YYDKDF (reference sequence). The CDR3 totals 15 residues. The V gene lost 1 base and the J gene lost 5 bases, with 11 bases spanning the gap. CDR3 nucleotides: TGTGCCACCAGCAGAGCAACAGGAGGGACCGGGGAGCTGTTTTTT. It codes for CATSRATGGTGELFF.

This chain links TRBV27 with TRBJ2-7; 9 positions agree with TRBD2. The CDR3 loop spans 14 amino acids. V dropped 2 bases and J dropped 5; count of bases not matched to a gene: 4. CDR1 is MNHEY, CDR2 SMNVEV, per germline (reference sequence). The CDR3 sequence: CASSLAGGPNEQYF. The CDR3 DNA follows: TGTGCCAGCAGTTTAGCGGGGGGGCCTAACGAGCAGTACTTC.

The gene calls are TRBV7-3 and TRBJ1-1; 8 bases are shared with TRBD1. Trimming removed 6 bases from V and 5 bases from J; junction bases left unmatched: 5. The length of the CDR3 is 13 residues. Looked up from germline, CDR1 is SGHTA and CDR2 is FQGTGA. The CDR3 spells CASSPGGFTEAFF. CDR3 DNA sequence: TGTGCCAGCAGTCCAGGGGGCTTTACTGAAGCTTTCTTT.